These 9 T cell receptor beta chains share one sample of origin, sequenced in a study of blood T cells in healthy people across ages. A sample-barcoded 5' primer and a J-beta primer mix were used in a second PCR of roughly 6 to 11 cycles. MiXCR, run by TCRdb on the 5' RACE reads, gives a single entry per CDR3 protein. The sample holds more than 600,000 distinct CDR3 sequences, roughly 25% seen once. A further study also used this sample, focusing on T cells of mothers and their children.

What was sequenced was blood. These receptor sequences come from a boy between 5 and 17 years old in good health.

Points on this clonotype: The junction does not match germline at one end; this may be a read error. This rearrangement joins TRBV29-1 to TRBJ2-2, with 12 nucleotides matching TRBD2. Germline values: CDR1 SQVTM, CDR2 ANQGSEA. This CDR3 comprises 14 residues. The CDR3 nucleotides read TGCAGCGTATCGACTAGCGGGAGACCCGGGGAGCTGCTTTTT. Its translation: CSVSTSGRPGELLF.

A few counts support this clonotype. The chain carries TRBV7-8 and TRBJ1-5; D is uncertain. The length of the CDR3 is 14 residues. The germline gives CDR1 SGHVS, CDR2 FQNEAQ. V was cut by 0 bases and J by 4 bases, with 7 bases left in between. The CDR3 spells CASSLAVGNQPQHF. The CDR3 DNA reads TGTGCCAGCAGCTTAGCTGTGGGTAATCAGCCCCAGCATTTT.

CDR3 loop: CASSQEGYEQFF. The CDR3 DNA sequence: TGTGCCAGCAGCCAGGAGGGCTATGAGCAGTTCTTC. The gene calls are TRBV7-3 and TRBJ2-1, with D perhaps TRBD2 (6 bases). The CDR3 covers 12 residues. Germline assignment: CDR1 SGHTA and CDR2 FQGTGA. Trimming cost V 5 bases and J 8 bases, with 10 bases left between them.

This clonotype was observed a handful of times. The V gene is TRBV2, the J gene TRBJ2-3; tentative D call: TRBD2 (6 bases). Germline CDR1 SNHLY, CDR2 FYNNEI. The CDR3 consists of 16 residues. V lost 7 bases and J 2 bases, leaving 19 bases between the germline ends. The CDR3, as DNA: TGTGCCAGCAAAACGGGAGCCGGATGGATCACAGATACGCAGTATTTT. As protein: CASKTGAGWITDTQYF. Looking up the rest from reference TRBV2 and TRBJ2-3 gives the full variable domain: EPEVTQTPSHQVTQMGQEVILRCVPISNHLYFYWYRQILGQKVEFLVSFYNNEISEKSEIFDDQFSVERPDGSNFTLKIRSTKLEDSAMYFCASKTGAGWITDTQYFGPGTRLTVL.

This clonotype has only a few counts. J is TRBJ2-1 and V is TRBV7-9, with D unclear. Gene TRBJ2-7 matches the end of the DNA better, so the J call may be wrong. The CDR3 totals 12 residues. Looked up from germline, CDR1 is SEHNR and CDR2 is FQNEAQ (reference sequence). CDR3 residues: CASSYQTYEQYF. The CDR3 DNA follows: TGTGCCAGCAGCTACCAAACCTACGAGCAGTACTTC.

The rearrangement joins TRBV27 to TRBJ2-7, with no clear D. The CDR3 consists of 13 residues. Germline-derived CDR1 and CDR2 are MNHEY and SMNVEV (reference sequence). The V and J ends lost 5 bases and 7 bases respectively, with 15 bases between them. CDR3 sequence (DNA): TGTGCCAGCAGTCCAGGTCCTTCCGCGGAGCAGTACTTC. Translating gives CASSPGPSAEQYF.

V gene TRBV7-9 combines with J gene TRBJ2-5, with TRBD2 identical over 9 bases. Unmatched junction bases numbered 13, after V lost 9 bases and J lost 5 bases. Germline CDR1 is SEHNR and CDR2 is FQNEAQ (reference sequence). This CDR3 is built from 15 residues. CDR3 protein: CASSGSGELLETQYF. CDR3 in DNA: TGTGCCAGTAGCGGGAGTGGAGAATTGCTGGAGACCCAGTACTTC.

The chain uses TRBV7-9 and TRBJ2-7; TRBD1 agrees at 8 bases. Germline-derived CDR1 and CDR2 are SEHNR and FQNEAQ (reference sequence). The CDR3 contains 13 residues. J lost 3 bases, V lost 5 bases, and 3 bases had no gene match. The CDR3 region has the DNA TGTGCCAGCAGCAAACAGGGGGACTACGAGCAGTACTTC. It translates to CASSKQGDYEQYF.

This clonotype was seen more than once but under ten times. The chain uses TRBV10-3 and TRBJ1-1; unclear D gene. From germline, CDR1 is ENHRY and CDR2 SYGVKD. Trimming shortened V by 7 bases and J by 1 base, and 13 bases separated the two germline ends. The CDR3 totals 14 residues. In DNA form, the CDR3 reads TGTGCCATCAAATTCGCAGGTCAGAACACTGAAGCTTTCTTT. It yields the protein CAIKFAGQNTEAFF.